This T cell receptor beta chain comes out of a study of Graves' ophthalmopathy and Graves' hyperthyroidism. This clonotype was detected once. One end of the junction fails to match germline, which may point to a read error. Scientists amplified the TCR beta CDR3 regions from RNA transcripts. HTBI primers were employed in first-round RT-PCR, then a second-round multiplex PCR followed. TCRdb analysed the multiplex PCR reads with MiXCR anew, one entry per CDR3 protein. The sample records about 240,000 distinct CDR3 sequences, less than 55% being singletons. The source of this sequence is an adult man with Graves' ophthalmopathy. The specimen was peripheral blood.

Here the CDR3 reads CASSQDRGQGTEAFF. The CDR3 coding sequence is TGCGCCAGCAGCCAAGACAGGGGGCAGGGCACTGAAGCTTTCTTT. The V call is TRBV2, the J call TRBJ1-1; 10 bases agree with TRBD1. Germline V CDR1 and CDR2: SNHLY, FYNNEI. The CDR3 runs 15 residues.